The 11 T cell receptor beta chains in this list originate from one sample, sequenced in a study of blood T cells in healthy people across ages. Sample-barcoded 5' priming and a J-beta primer mix drove a second PCR of 7 to 11 cycles. Via MiXCR, TCRdb re-called the 5' RACE reads, giving one row per CDR3 protein. The data contain under 2,000,000 distinct CDR3 sequences, around 48% of them singletons. The sample consisted of blood. The receptors come from a woman aged 40 to 50 in good health.

There are a few counts of this clonotype. This chain connects TRBV28 to TRBJ2-7, with no clear D. In germline, CDR1 is MDHEN, CDR2 SYDVKM. There are 15 residues in the CDR3. V shed 5 bases and J shed 3 bases, with 17 bases lying between them. The CDR3 is CASSLQLPPFYEQYF. The CDR3, as DNA: TGTGCCAGCAGTCTACAGCTCCCTCCCTTCTACGAGCAGTACTTC.

The chain recombines TRBV5-1 with TRBJ1-1, with TRBD1 matching 7 bases. Germline V gene sequence: CDR1 SGHRS, CDR2 YFSETQ. The CDR3 runs to 14 residues. Trimming removed 4 bases from V and 6 bases from J; junction bases left unmatched: 9. Here the CDR3 reads CASSLARGAAEAFF. The DNA for the CDR3 is TGCGCCAGCAGCCTCGCCAGGGGGGCGGCTGAAGCTTTCTTT.

This clonotype was found many times. V is TRBV20-1 and J is TRBJ2-5; perhaps TRBD1 as D (5 bases). Trimming left V 6 bases short and J 5 bases short, with 7 bases between. The germline V gene encodes CDR1 DFQATT and CDR2 SNEGSKA (reference sequence). The CDR3 length is 10 residues. CDR3 coding DNA: TGCAGTGCAGGGGTGGAGACCCAGTACTTC. Its protein product is CSAGVETQYF.

V and J are TRBV15 and TRBJ2-1; 16 positions agree with TRBD2. The CDR3 totals 20 residues. Germline trimming cut 5 bases from V and 8 bases from J; bases unmatched to any gene: 18. CDR1 is LNHNV and CDR2 is YYDKDF in the germline V gene (reference sequence). CDR3 coding DNA: TGTGCCACCAGCCGAGGATCGGGACTAGCGGGGGGGCCTCGCATCGATGAGCAGTTCTTC. Translating gives CATSRGSGLAGGPRIDEQFF.

The table lists this clonotype with a few counts. V and J are TRBV4-2 and TRBJ2-1; no firm D call. CDR1 and CDR2 from the germline V gene are LGHNA and YNFKEQ. Trimming took 1 base from V and 3 from J, leaving 10 bases between them. This CDR3 region has 15 residues. The CDR3 DNA reads as TGTGCCAGCAGCCAAGGGCGAGCCAACTACAATGAGCAGTTCTTC. It codes for CASSQGRANYNEQFF.

The rearrangement joins TRBV29-1 to TRBJ2-7; weak D call: TRBD1 (6 bases). CDR3 size: 13 residues. Germline CDR1 reads SQVTM; CDR2 reads ANQGSEA. Deletions cut 4 bases from V and 2 bases from J, with 12 bases between. The DNA of the CDR3 is TGCAGCGTTGGTCAGGGGAGCCCCTACGAGCAGTACTTC. Its translation is CSVGQGSPYEQYF.

V and J are TRBV20-1 and TRBJ2-5; D may be TRBD2 (6 bases). V gave up 6 bases and J gave up 5 bases, with 22 bases separating them. This CDR3 is built from 15 residues. Germline-derived CDR1 and CDR2 are DFQATT and SNEGSKA (reference sequence). The CDR3 DNA follows: TGCAGTGCGGACTCGGCCGGACTTCGGGAGGAGACCCAGTACTTC. Protein product: CSADSAGLREETQYF.

This rearrangement joins TRBV28 to TRBJ2-6; the match to TRBD1 covers 8 bases. The germline CDR1 and CDR2 sequences are MDHEN and SYDVKM. There are 21 residues in the CDR3. The V gene end was trimmed by 5 bases and the J gene end by 0 bases; junction bases not matched to a gene: 18. The CDR3 loop reads CASSRRTTPGTGLSGANVLTF. CDR3 sequence (DNA): TGTGCCAGCAGTAGGAGAACCACACCCGGGACAGGTCTCTCTGGGGCCAACGTCCTGACTTTC.

The chain couples TRBV7-9 to TRBJ2-3; D is unresolved. From germline, CDR1 is SEHNR and CDR2 FQNEAQ (reference sequence). This CDR3 contains 14 residues. Deletions cut 3 bases from V and 3 bases from J, with 10 bases between. CDR3 amino acids: CASSFILGTDTQYF. The CDR3 region has the DNA TGTGCCAGCAGCTTCATTTTGGGGACAGATACGCAGTATTTT.

Concerning this clonotype: One junction end disagrees with the germline gene, perhaps due to a read error. The gene calls are TRBV5-1 and TRBJ2-6; maybe TRBD1 (6 bases). Germline values: CDR1 SGHRS, CDR2 YFSETQ. CDR3 length: 22 residues. The CDR3 nucleotides read TGCGCCAGCAGCTCACCCGGCCTCCAACGGACAGAAATTAGCTCTGAGGCCAACGTCCTGACTTTC. It translates to CASSSPGLQRTEISSEANVLTF.

The chain combines TRBV4-3 with TRBJ2-1, with 12 nucleotides matching TRBD2. Germline values: CDR1 LGHNA, CDR2 YSLEER. This CDR3 has 18 amino acids. V was clipped by 3 bases and J by 4 bases; unmatched bases: 10. The CDR3 loop reads CASSQGLAGGLPYNEQFF. The DNA of the CDR3 is TGCGCCAGCAGCCAGGGGCTAGCGGGGGGGCTACCATACAATGAGCAGTTCTTC.